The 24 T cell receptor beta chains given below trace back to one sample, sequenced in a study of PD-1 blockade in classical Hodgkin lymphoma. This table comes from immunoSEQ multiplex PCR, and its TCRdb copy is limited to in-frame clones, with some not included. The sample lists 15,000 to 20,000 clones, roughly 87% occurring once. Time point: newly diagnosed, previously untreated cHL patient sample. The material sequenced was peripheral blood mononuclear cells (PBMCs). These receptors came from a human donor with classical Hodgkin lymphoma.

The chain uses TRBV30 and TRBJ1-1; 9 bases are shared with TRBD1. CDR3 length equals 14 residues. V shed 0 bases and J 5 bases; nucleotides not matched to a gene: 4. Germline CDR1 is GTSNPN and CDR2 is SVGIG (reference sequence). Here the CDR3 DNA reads TGTGCCTGGAGTGTAAAAGGACAGGGGACTGAAGCTTTCTTT. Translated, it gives CAWSVKGQGTEAFF.

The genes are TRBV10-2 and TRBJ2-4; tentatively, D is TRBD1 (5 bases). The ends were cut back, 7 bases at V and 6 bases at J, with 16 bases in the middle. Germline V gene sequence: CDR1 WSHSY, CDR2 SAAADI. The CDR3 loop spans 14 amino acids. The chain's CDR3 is CASIRTGLGNIQYF. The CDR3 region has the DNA TGCGCCAGCATTAGAACAGGTTTGGGAAACATTCAGTACTTC.

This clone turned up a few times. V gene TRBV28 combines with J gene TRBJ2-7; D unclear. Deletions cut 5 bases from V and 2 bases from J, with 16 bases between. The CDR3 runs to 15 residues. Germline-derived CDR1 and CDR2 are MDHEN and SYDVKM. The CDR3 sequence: CASSVRMNAAYEQYF. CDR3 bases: TGTGCCAGCAGTGTTAGGATGAATGCAGCCTACGAGCAGTACTTC.

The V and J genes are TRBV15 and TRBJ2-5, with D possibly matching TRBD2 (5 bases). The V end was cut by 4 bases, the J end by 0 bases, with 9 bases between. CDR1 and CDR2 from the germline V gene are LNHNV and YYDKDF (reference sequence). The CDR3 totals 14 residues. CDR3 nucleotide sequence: TGTGCCACCAGCACCGGACTGCACCAAGAGACCCAGTACTTC. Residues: CATSTGLHQETQYF. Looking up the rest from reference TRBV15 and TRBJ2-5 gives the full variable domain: DAMVIQNPRYQVTQFGKPVTLSCSQTLNHNVMYWYQQKSSQAPKLLFHYYDKDFNNEADTPDNFQSRRPNTSFCFLDIRSPGLGDTAMYLCATSTGLHQETQYFGPGTRLLVL.

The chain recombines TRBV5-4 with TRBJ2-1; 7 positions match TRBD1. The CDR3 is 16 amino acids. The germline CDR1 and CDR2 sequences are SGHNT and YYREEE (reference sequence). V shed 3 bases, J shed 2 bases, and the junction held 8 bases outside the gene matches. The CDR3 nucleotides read TGTGCCAGCAGCTACCGAGGGGACAGAGCCTACAATGAGCAGTTCTTC. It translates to CASSYRGDRAYNEQFF.

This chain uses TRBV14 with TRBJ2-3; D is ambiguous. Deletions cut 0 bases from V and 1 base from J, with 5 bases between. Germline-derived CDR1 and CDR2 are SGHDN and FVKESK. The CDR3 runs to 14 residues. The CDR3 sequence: CASSQDLGTDTQYF. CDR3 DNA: TGTGCCAGCAGCCAAGATCTTGGCACAGATACGCAGTATTTT.

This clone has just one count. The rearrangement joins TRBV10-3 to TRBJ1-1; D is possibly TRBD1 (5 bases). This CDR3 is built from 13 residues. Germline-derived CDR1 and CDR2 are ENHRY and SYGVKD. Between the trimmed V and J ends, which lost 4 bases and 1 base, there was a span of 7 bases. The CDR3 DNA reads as TGTGCCATCAGTGGGACAACGAACACTGAAGCTTTCTTT. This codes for CAISGTTNTEAFF.

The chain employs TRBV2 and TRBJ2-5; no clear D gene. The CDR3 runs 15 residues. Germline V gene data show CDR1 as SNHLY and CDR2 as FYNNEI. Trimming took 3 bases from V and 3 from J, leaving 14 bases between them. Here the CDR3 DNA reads TGTGCCAGCAGTGAGGTACAGTGGACGGAAGAGACCCAGTACTTC. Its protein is CASSEVQWTEETQYF.

The CDR3 DNA follows: TGTGCCAGTAGTTCTCCGGGACAGCCGAACACTGAAGCTTTCTTT. Its protein is CASSSPGQPNTEAFF. The chain joins TRBV19 to TRBJ1-1; TRBD1 agrees at 7 bases. CDR1 is LNHDA, CDR2 SQIVND, per germline (reference sequence). J was trimmed by 1 base and V by 5 bases; bases with no gene match: 7. The CDR3 loop spans 15 amino acids.

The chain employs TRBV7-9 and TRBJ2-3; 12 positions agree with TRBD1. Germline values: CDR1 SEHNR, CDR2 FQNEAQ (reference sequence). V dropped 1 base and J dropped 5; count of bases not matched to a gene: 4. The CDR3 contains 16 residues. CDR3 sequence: CASSLVGQGARDTQYF. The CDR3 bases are TGTGCCAGCAGCTTAGTGGGACAGGGGGCGAGAGATACGCAGTATTTT. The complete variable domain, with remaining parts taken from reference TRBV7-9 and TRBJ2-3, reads DTGVSQNPRHKITKRGQNVTFRCDPISEHNRLYWYRQTLGQGPEFLTYFQNEAQLEKSRLLSDRFSAERPKGSFSTLEIQRTEQGDSAMYLCASSLVGQGARDTQYFGPGTRLTVL.

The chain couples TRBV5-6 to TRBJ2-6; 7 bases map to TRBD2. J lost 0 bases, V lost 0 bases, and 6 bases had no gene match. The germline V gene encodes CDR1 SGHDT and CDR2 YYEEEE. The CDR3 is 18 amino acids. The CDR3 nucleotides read TGTGCCAGCAGCTTGGTTGAGGGAGGGGTCTCTGGGGCCAACGTCCTGACTTTC. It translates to CASSLVEGGVSGANVLTF. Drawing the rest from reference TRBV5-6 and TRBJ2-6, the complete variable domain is DAGVTQSPTHLIKTRGQQVTLRCSPKSGHDTVSWYQQALGQGPQFIFQYYEEEERQRGNFPDRFSGHQFPNYSSELNVNALLLGDSALYLCASSLVEGGVSGANVLTFGAGSRLTVL.

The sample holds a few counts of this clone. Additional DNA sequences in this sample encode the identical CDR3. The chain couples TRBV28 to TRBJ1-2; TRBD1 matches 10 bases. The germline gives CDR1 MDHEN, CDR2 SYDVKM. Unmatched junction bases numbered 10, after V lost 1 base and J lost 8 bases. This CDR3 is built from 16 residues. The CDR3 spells CASSLYHRQGAQGYTF. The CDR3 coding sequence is TGTGCCAGCAGTTTATACCATCGACAGGGGGCTCAGGGCTACACCTTC.

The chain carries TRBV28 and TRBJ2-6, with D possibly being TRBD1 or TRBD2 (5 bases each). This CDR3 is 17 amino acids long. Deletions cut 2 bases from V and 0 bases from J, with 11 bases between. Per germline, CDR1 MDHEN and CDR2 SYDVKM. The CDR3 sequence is CASSLRGARSGANVLTF. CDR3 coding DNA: TGTGCCAGCAGTTTACGGGGCGCACGCTCTGGGGCCAACGTCCTGACTTTC.

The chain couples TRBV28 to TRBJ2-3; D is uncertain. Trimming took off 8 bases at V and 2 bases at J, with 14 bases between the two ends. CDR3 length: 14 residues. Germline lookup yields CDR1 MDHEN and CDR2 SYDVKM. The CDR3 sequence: CASRLAEHTDTQYF. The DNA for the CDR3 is TGTGCCAGCCGATTAGCTGAACACACAGATACGCAGTATTTT.

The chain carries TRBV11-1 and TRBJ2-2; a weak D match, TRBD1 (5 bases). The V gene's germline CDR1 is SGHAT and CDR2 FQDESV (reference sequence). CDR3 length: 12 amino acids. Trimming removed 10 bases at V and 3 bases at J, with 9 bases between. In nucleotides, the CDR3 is TGTGCCATCGACAGTTACACCGGGGAGCTGTTTTTT. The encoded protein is CAIDSYTGELFF.

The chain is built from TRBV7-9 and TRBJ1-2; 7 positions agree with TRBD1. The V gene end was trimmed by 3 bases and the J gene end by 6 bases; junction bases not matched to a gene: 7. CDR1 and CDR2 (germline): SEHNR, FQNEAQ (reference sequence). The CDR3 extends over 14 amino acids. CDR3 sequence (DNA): TGTGCCAGCAGCTTTAGTGGGACAGTCAATGGCTACACCTTC. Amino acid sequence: CASSFSGTVNGYTF.

The CDR3, as DNA: TGCGCCAGCAGCCGGACTAGGGGTTGGACAGATACGCAGTATTTT. Translation: CASSRTRGWTDTQYF. The chain has TRBV4-3 and TRBJ2-3; 7 nucleotides align to TRBD2. Trimming took 4 bases from V and 3 from J; bases not matched to a gene: 7. This CDR3 contains 15 residues. Per germline, CDR1 LGHNA and CDR2 YSLEER.

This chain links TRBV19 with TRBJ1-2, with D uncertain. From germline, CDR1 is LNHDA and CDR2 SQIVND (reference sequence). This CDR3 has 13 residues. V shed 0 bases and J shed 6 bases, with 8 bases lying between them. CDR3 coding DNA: TGTGCCAGTAGTATAGATCGGGGTGATGGCTACACCTTC. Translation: CASSIDRGDGYTF.

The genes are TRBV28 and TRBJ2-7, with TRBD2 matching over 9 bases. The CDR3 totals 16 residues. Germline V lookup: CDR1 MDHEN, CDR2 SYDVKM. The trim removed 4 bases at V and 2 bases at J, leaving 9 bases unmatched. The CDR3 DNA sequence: TGTGCCAGCAGTTCCCCGGGTTTAGCGGGAGCCTACGAGCAGTACTTC. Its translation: CASSSPGLAGAYEQYF.

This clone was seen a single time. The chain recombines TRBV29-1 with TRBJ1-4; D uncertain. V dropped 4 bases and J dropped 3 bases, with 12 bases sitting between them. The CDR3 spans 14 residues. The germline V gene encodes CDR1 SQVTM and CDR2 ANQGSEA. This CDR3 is CSVGGSRANEKLFF. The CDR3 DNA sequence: TGCAGCGTTGGGGGAAGCCGGGCTAATGAAAAACTGTTTTTT.

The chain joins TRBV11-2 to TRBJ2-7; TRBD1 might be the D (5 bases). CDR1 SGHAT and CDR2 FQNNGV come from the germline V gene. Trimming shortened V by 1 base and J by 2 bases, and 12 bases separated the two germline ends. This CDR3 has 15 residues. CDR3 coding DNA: TGTGCCAGCAGCTTAGTTCAGGGCCCTCCCTACGAGCAGTACTTC. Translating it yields CASSLVQGPPYEQYF.

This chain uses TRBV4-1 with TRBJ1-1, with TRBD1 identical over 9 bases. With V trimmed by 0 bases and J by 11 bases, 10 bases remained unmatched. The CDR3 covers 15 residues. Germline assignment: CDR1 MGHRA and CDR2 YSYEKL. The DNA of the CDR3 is TGCGCCAGCAGCCAAGAGGGATACAGGGGGCATTTGGCTTTCTTT. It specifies CASSQEGYRGHLAFF.

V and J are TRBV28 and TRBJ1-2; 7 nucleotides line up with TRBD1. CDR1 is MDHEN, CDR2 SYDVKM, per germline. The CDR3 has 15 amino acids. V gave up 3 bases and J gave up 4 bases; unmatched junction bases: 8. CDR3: CASSLLRTGSYGYTF. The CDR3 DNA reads TGTGCCAGCAGTTTGCTCCGGACAGGAAGCTATGGCTACACCTTC.

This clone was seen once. The CDR3 is CAISESISGNTIYF. In nucleotides, the CDR3 is TGTGCCATCAGTGAGTCCATCTCTGGAAACACCATATATTTT. V gene TRBV10-3 combines with J gene TRBJ1-3; no definite D call. The CDR3 runs to 14 residues. Trimming removed 0 bases at V and 0 bases at J, with 3 bases between. Germline-derived CDR1 and CDR2 are ENHRY and SYGVKD.